The 9 T cell receptor beta chains below were found in one sample sequenced in a study of cytomegalovirus exposure and HLA in healthy donors. The PCR had 60 Vbeta and 13 Jbeta primers. The data were produced by immunoSEQ multiplex PCR, yet TCRdb's version contains in-frame clones alone and is incomplete. The data hold about 150,000 clones, with roughly 62% observed a single time. Material: PBMCs. The receptors were gathered from a man aged 55 to 70 in good health and CMV-seronegative.

This clone was seen a handful of times. The rearrangement links TRBV28 to TRBJ2-5, with 9 bases matching TRBD2. The J call may be wrong; the DNA end is better matched by TRBJ2-7. The CDR3 runs to 14 residues. Germline loops: CDR1 MDHEN, CDR2 SYDVKM. The CDR3 is CASSLRGRAHEQYF. CDR3 sequence (DNA): TGTGCCAGCAGTTTGCGCGGGAGGGCCCACGAGCAGTACTTC.

The chain employs TRBV10-2 and TRBJ2-7; 10 nucleotides agree with TRBD2. V dropped 5 bases and J dropped 0; count of bases not matched to a gene: 13. This CDR3 region has 18 residues. Germline loops: CDR1 WSHSY, CDR2 SAAADI. CDR3 DNA: TGCGCCAGCAGTCCTAGAAGACTAGCGGGTTCGAGCTCCTACGAGCAGTACTTC. Its protein is CASSPRRLAGSSSYEQYF.

V usage is TRBV28 and J usage is TRBJ2-7, with 15 nucleotides matching TRBD2. The CDR3 has 18 residues. After removal of 5 bases from V and 0 bases from J, the junction contained 8 bases not matched to a gene. Per germline, CDR1 MDHEN and CDR2 SYDVKM. CDR3 protein: CASSLLGLAGGSSYEQYF. The CDR3 DNA reads as TGTGCCAGCAGTCTCCTGGGACTAGCGGGAGGATCCTCCTACGAGCAGTACTTC.

This chain links TRBV29-1 with TRBJ2-5, with a tentative D call TRBD2 (6 bases). Germline values: CDR1 SQVTM, CDR2 ANQGSEA. Trimming stripped 7 bases from V and 2 bases from J, with 11 bases between. This CDR3 has 12 residues. CDR3 loop: CSATLAQETQYF. The CDR3, as DNA: TGCAGCGCAACACTAGCACAAGAGACCCAGTACTTC.

The rearrangement links TRBV21-1 to TRBJ2-5; TRBD2 is the table's D call, not checked against the DNA. TRBV21-1 is a pseudogene. This CDR3 spans 15 amino acids. CDR3 amino acids: CASSKGGAHQETQYF. The CDR3 region has the DNA TGTGCCAGCAGCAAGGGGGGGGCCCACCAAGAGACCCAGTACTTC.

This sequence joins TRBV28 and TRBJ1-1; a possible D gene is TRBD1 (6 bases). Germline-derived CDR1 and CDR2 are MDHEN and SYDVKM. Trimming took 3 bases from V and 2 from J, leaving 10 bases between them. The CDR3 is 14 amino acids. The CDR3 DNA follows: TGTGCCAGCAGTTTGGCAGGGGCCAACACTGAAGCTTTCTTT. It encodes CASSLAGANTEAFF.

This chain connects TRBV29-1 to TRBJ1-2, with D possibly matching TRBD1 (6 bases). Germline assignment: CDR1 SQVTM and CDR2 ANQGSEA. V was pared by 5 bases and J by 4 bases, with 17 bases between. This CDR3 has 14 amino acids. The CDR3 here is CSVPQKGVPYGYTF. The CDR3 coding sequence is TGCAGCGTTCCCCAGAAGGGGGTGCCCTATGGCTACACCTTC.

The V and J genes are TRBV5-6 and TRBJ1-3, with D perhaps TRBD1 (5 bases). Trimming shortened V by 5 bases and J by 5 bases, and 17 bases separated the two germline ends. CDR1 SGHDT and CDR2 YYEEEE come from the germline V gene. This CDR3 is built from 15 residues. In nucleotides, the CDR3 is TGTGCCAGCAGTTATGGGACTGCTCAAAGAAACACCATATATTTT. It codes for CASSYGTAQRNTIYF.

This clone was detected ten times or more. The V call is TRBV2, the J call TRBJ1-5; D might be TRBD1 (5 bases). Germline V gene sequence: CDR1 SNHLY, CDR2 FYNNEI. V was trimmed by 6 bases and J by 3 bases, leaving 15 bases between them. The CDR3 spans 15 residues. The CDR3 DNA follows: TGTGCCAGCAGGGGCGTAAGGGGATCCAATCAGCCCCAGCATTTT. Protein sequence: CASRGVRGSNQPQHF.